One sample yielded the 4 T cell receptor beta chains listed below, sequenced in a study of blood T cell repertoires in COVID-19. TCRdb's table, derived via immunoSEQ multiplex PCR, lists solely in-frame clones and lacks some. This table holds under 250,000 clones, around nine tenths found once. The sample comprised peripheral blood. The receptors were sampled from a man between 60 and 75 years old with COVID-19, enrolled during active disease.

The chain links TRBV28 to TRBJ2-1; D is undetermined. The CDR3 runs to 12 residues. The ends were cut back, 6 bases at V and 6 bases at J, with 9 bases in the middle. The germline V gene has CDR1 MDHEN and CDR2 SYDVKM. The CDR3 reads CASSPYPNEQFF. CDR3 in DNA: TGTGCCAGCAGCCCCTACCCCAATGAGCAGTTCTTC. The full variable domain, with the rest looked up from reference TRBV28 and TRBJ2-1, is DVKVTQSSRYLVKRTGEKVFLECVQDMDHENMFWYRQDPGLGLRLIYFSYDVKMKEKGDIPEGYSVSREKKERFSLILESASTNQTSMYLCASSPYPNEQFFGPGTRLTVL.

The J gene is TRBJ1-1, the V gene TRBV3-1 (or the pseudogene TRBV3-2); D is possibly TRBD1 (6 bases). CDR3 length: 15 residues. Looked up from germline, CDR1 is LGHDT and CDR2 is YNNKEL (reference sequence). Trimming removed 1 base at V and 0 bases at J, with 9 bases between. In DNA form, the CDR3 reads TGTGCCAGCAGCCAAGTGGGGACATTGAACACTGAAGCTTTCTTT. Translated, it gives CASSQVGTLNTEAFF.

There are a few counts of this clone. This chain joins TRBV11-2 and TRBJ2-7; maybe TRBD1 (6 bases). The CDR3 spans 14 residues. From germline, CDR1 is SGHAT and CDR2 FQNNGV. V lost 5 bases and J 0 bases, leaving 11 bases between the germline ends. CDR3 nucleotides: TGTGCCAGCAGCGCCGGACAGTTCTCCTACGAGCAGTACTTC. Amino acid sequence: CASSAGQFSYEQYF.

The CDR3: CASSQDPGAGANVLTF. The CDR3 DNA reads TGTGCCAGCAGCCAAGACCCGGGGGCTGGGGCCAACGTCCTGACTTTC. The V gene is TRBV3-1 (or the pseudogene TRBV3-2), the J gene TRBJ2-6; possibly TRBD2 for D (6 bases). Deletions cut 0 bases from V and 2 bases from J, with 8 bases between. The germline gives CDR1 LGHDT, CDR2 YNNKEL (reference sequence). This CDR3 comprises 16 residues.